The rows below give T cell receptor beta chains drawn from one sample of a study of control samples from healthy donors and cancer patients. TCRdb's table, derived via immunoSEQ multiplex PCR, lists solely in-frame clones and lacks some. The sample records 60,000 to 100,000 clones, about nine tenths being singletons. The sequenced material came from blood. These receptors were obtained from a man between 50 and 59 years old in good health. CDR3s include the opening cysteine and the closing phenylalanine or tryptophan. A D gene is named only where the DNA matches it firmly. Size is omitted from some rows. Given values are once, few, many or a class for expanded clones.

d_gene	v_gene	j_gene	abundance	CDR3nt	CDR3aa
NA	TRBV30	TRBJ1-1	NA	TGTGCCTGGACGAGGGGGAACACTGAAGCTTTCTTT	CAWTRGNTEAFF
TRBD1	TRBV13	TRBJ1-1	NA	TGTGCCAGCAGCTCGGGTGACAGGGGGCTGAACACTGAAGCTTTCTTT	CASSSGDRGLNTEAFF
TRBD2	TRBV6-5	TRBJ2-5	NA	TGTGCCAGCAGTTTTGCTTGGGGGGGAAAGACCCAGTACTTC	CASSFAWGGKTQYF
NA	TRBV5-6	TRBJ2-5	NA	TGTGCCAGCAGCTTGGCTGTTCAAGAGACCCAGTACTTC	CASSLAVQETQYF
TRBD2	TRBV7-2	TRBJ2-1	NA	TGTGCCAGCAGCTCTGGCCCGGGGCGGGGGGGAAACAATGAGCAGTTCTTC	CASSSGPGRGGNNEQFF
TRBD2	TRBV7-9	TRBJ2-7	NA	TGTGCCAGCAGCTTAGCAACTAGCGGGGGGTTCGTTTCCTACGAGCAGTACTTC	CASSLATSGGFVSYEQYF
NA	TRBV6-5	TRBJ1-4	once	TGTGCCAGCAGTTACCGGCAGGGCCGGGAAAAACTGTTTTTT	CASSYRQGREKLFF
TRBD1	TRBV7-2	TRBJ1-2	NA	TGTGCCAGCAAAGGAGACAGGGGGACTAACTATGGCTACACCTTC	CASKGDRGTNYGYTF
NA	TRBV5-1	TRBJ2-7	NA	TGCGCCAGCAGCGGTCAGGGTAGATCCTACGAGCAGTACTTC	CASSGQGRSYEQYF
NA	TRBV30	TRBJ2-3	NA	TGTGCCTGGAGTGTACCGGTCGAGGCTGTAGGCACAGATACGCAGTATTTT	CAWSVPVEAVGTDTQYF
NA	TRBV10-3	TRBJ1-4	NA	TGTGCCATCAGTGAGTTAGGGGGAAGAGGCGGAACTAATGAAAAACTGTTTTTT	CAISELGGRGGTNEKLFF
NA	TRBV6-1	TRBJ1-3	NA	TGTGCCAGCAGTGTTTACCTGGGAAGAGGGACCTCTGGAAACACCATATATTTT	CASSVYLGRGTSGNTIYF
TRBD1	TRBV10-3	TRBJ1-1	NA	TGTGCCATCAGACCCGGACAGGGAACAGGGAACACTGAAGCTTTCTTT	CAIRPGQGTGNTEAFF
TRBD1	TRBV4-1	TRBJ1-2	NA	TGCGCCAGCAGCCGCCCGGACAGGGGAGGAGATTACGGCTACACCTTC	CASSRPDRGGDYGYTF
NA	TRBV7-9	TRBJ2-5	NA	TGTGCCAGCAGCTTCTCGGGGATGGGGGAGACCCAGTACTTC	CASSFSGMGETQYF
NA	TRBV6-2/TRBV6-3	TRBJ2-7	once	TGTGCCAGCAGTTACTCGACCGTCGCCGGGGGCACAGGTCCCTACGAGCAGTACTTC	CASSYSTVAGGTGPYEQYF
TRBD1	TRBV5-6	TRBJ2-7	NA	TGTGCCAGCAGCCGGGGACAGAGCTCCTACGAGCAGTACTTC	CASSRGQSSYEQYF
NA	TRBV7-9	TRBJ1-1	NA	TGTGCCAGCAGCTCATCCATGAACACTGAAGCTTTCTTT	CASSSSMNTEAFF
NA	TRBV15	TRBJ2-7	once	TGTGCCACCAGCGTCCTACAAGGTGGCACCTACGAGCAGTACTTC	CATSVLQGGTYEQYF
NA	TRBV24-1	TRBJ1-1	NA	TGTGCCACCAGTGATTTGTCTGAAGCTTTCTTT	CATSDLSEAFF
NA	TRBV5-4	TRBJ1-2	NA	TGTGCCAGCAGCCAACCGGGTCGGAGCTATGGCTACACCTTC	CASSQPGRSYGYTF
NA	TRBV4-3	TRBJ1-5	NA	TGCGCCAGCAGCCCTGGAGGGGGTCTGGGCAATCAGCCCCAGCATTTT	CASSPGGGLGNQPQHF
NA	TRBV2	TRBJ2-7	NA	TGTGCCAGCAGTGAAGAATGGGAGCCCCGGGCGCAGTACTTC	CASSEEWEPRAQYF
NA	TRBV11-2	TRBJ1-5	NA	TGTGCCAGCAGCTTAGGAAGGAATCAGCCCCAGCATTTT	CASSLGRNQPQHF
TRBD1	TRBV18	TRBJ1-3	NA	TGTGCCAGCTCAAGGGGACAGGGGTCTTCTGGAAACACCATATATTTT	CASSRGQGSSGNTIYF
TRBD1	TRBV15	TRBJ2-2	NA	TGTGCCACCAGCCTAGGACAGGGGCCCGGGGAGCTGTTTTTT	CATSLGQGPGELFF
TRBD1	TRBV2	TRBJ2-7	NA	TGTGCCAGCAGTGTAGACAGGGCGTACGAGCAGTACTTC	CASSVDRAYEQYF
NA	TRBV27	TRBJ2-5	NA	TGTGCCAGCAGTTCCGGACTGCGTGCGGAGACCCAGTACTTC	CASSSGLRAETQYF
NA	TRBV11-1	TRBJ1-5	NA	TGTGCCAGCAGCTACAGGGCCGATCAGCCCCAGCATTTT	CASSYRADQPQHF
NA	TRBV29-1	TRBJ1-5	once	TGCAGCGTTCAGGGGAGCAGCAATCAGCCCCAGCATTTT	CSVQGSSNQPQHF
TRBD1	TRBV30	TRBJ2-7	NA	TGTGCCGGGACAGGGAGCTCCTACGAGCAGTACTTC	CAGTGSSYEQYF